This T cell receptor beta chain was profiled in a study of siplizumab effects on memory and regulatory T cells. Between the trimmed V and J ends, which lost 1 base and 5 bases, there was a span of 8 bases. CDR1 and CDR2 (germline): SGHVS, FNYEAQ. The CDR3 loop spans 14 amino acids. Around 100,000 TCR templates per sample were assayed. Repertoires were generated with immunoSEQ multiplex PCR, while TCRdb's copy carries only in-frame clones and drops some. This table holds some 120,000 clones, approximately 94% found once. The specimen was non-Treg CD4+ T cells sorted from blood. The receptor's source is a human donor in good health. This rearrangement joins TRBV7-6 to TRBJ2-2; D possibly corresponds to TRBD1 (6 bases). This CDR3 is CASSLDDRTGELFF. The CDR3 nucleotides are TGTGCCAGCAGCTTAGATGACAGGACCGGGGAGCTGTTTTTT.